This T cell receptor beta chain was captured by sequencing in a study of tumor-infiltrating lymphocytes in primary liver carcinoma (dated by TCRdb to the late 2010s). About the study as a whole: The five patients, three men and two women aged 30 to 69 years, had hepatocellular carcinoma (four) or combined HCC and intrahepatic cholangiocarcinoma (one). Tumors of the five patients were stage T1-T3 N0M0 with maximum diameters of roughly 4.2 to 10 cm. Each sample produced about 3.5 to 7.5 million productive TCRbeta reads, and read depth showed no significant difference between tissue types. For each liver tumor, the study sampled five regions along with adjacent normal tissue and blood, and applied TCRbeta repertoire sequencing, expression microarrays and whole-exome sequencing. TCRbeta repertoire sequencing covered 35 specimens from 5 patients: 25 tumor regions, 5 adjacent noncancerous liver tissues and 5 peripheral blood samples. To link TCRbeta repertoire diversity with the local molecular phenotype, the roughly 26 tumor region samples were profiled using Agilent mRNA microarrays. High reproducibility was observed for the technical replicate repertoires, with mean shared-clone rates approximately 0.9 and correlation coefficients above 0.95.

A constant-region primer and ProtoScript II reverse transcriptase were used to reverse-transcribe TCRbeta-specific cDNA from about 500 ng total RNA. Three nested multiplex PCR rounds, following a slightly modified ARM-PCR procedure, were used to build the TCRbeta libraries. Multiplex TRBV1-TRBV30 forward primers and a Cbeta reverse primer were used in the first two PCR rounds, each of which was run for 9 to 11 cycles. Sample barcodes and Illumina adapters were attached in a final 25-cycle PCR using Deep VentR polymerase. Amplicons of 200-500 bp were gel-purified with a QIAquick gel extraction kit before sequencing. An Illumina HiSeq 2500 was used to sequence the TCRbeta amplicons, generating 250-bp paired-end reads. Processing in the source paper ran as follows. Trimmomatic v0.33 was used to quality-trim the reads, and FLASH v1.2.11 was used to merge paired reads so that full CDR3 sequences could be recovered. V, D and J germline segments were assigned to the rearranged TCRbeta sequences by MiGEC v1.2.1b. Clonotype statistics, along with Shannon-Wiener diversity indices, were calculated using VDJtools v1.0.0. Except for diversity analysis, only the 250 most abundant clonotypes of each sample were used in subsequent analyses to reduce sampling bias. TCRdb's own reprocessing of the public reads used fastp at Q25 and MiXCR and kept productive beta chains. Every entry covers one CDR3 protein and lists the most common genes and DNA from its rows. The V and J calls follow TCRdb's processing rather than the paper's. The sample records about 26,000 distinct CDR3 sequences, around three quarters of which are singletons. The ten largest make up 45% to 50% of the sample.

Total RNA and DNA were co-extracted without cell sorting from approximately 22-30 mg of bulk tissue using the AllPrep DNA/RNA mini kit. About 5 patients with histopathologically diagnosed primary liver carcinoma underwent surgical resection in China between November 2015 and early 2016. Chronic HBV infection was present in the patients, and the patients were treatment-naive at sampling. Each tumor was sampled at five spatially separated regions: the superior, inferior, left-lateral and right-lateral poles and the tumor centre. Histological examination found more than 75% viable tumor cells in every tumor sample. Pieces of fresh tumor and adjacent tissue were cut in half, with one half kept in RNAlater at -80 degrees C and the other half sent for histology. On this clonotype itself: Its antigen is still unknown. A read error is possible here, since a much larger clone lies one base away.

The paper as a whole reports these results and caveats: Only a few patients were included in the study, and the authors note that the findings should be validated in a larger study. Pairs of tumor regions showed greater repertoire overlap (mean about 35%) than tumor-adjacent pairs (approximately 17%) or tumor-blood pairs (roughly 15%), which is consistent with antigen-driven expansion. Because sequencing covered only the TCR beta chain and unpaired alpha chains were not captured, true repertoire diversity is likely underestimated. A significantly larger repertoire fraction was made up by the top 250 clones in tumors than in blood (p = 0.039). Just about 8-24% of top clones turned up in all five regions of a tumor, which suggests spatial heterogeneity among tumor-infiltrating T cells. Because the samples were bulk and unsorted, CD4+ and CD8+ T cell repertoires could not be compared.

The germline V gene supplies CDR1 MNHNS and CDR2 SASEGT. Trimming costs V 7 bases and J 4 bases, and their ends lie 17 bases apart. The CDR3 has 14 amino acids, counting the end cysteine and phenylalanine. CDR3 DNA is the only sequence kept; it has 42 bases, read in frame from the first base. Sequencing was performed on liver tumor tissue from sampling region 3. What this sample's cell subset or site label stands for: tumor region T3, left-lateral pole. The sequence was obtained from a man aged 35 to 55 with primary liver carcinoma and hepatitis B virus infection. The sequence is built from TRBV6-1 and TRBJ2-7, with the D gene uncertain. The nucleotide sequence is TGTGCCAGCAATGGGCAGGTAATGAGTTACGAGCAGTACTTC. It translates as CASNGQVMSYEQYF.